The text below deals with one T cell receptor (beta chain). This may stem from a read error, because a much larger clone lies one nucleotide away. The CDR3 loop spans 14 amino acids. Using genomic DNA as the template, TCR beta VDJ and CDR3 profiling was carried out. One entry per CDR3 protein, called by TCRdb with MiXCR from the reads. The data contain 150,000 or so distinct CDR3 sequences, around 43% of them singletons. This entry belongs to a study of CD8+CD57+ T cells in acquired aplastic anemia. Overall study: DNA from sorted CD4+ and CD8+ cells averaged roughly 3.4 ug.

By flow cytometry, patients selected for sequencing had shown an expansion of CD8+CD57+ cells. Sequencing was performed on sorted CD4+, CD8+, or CD8+CD57+ T cells (not recorded which) from PBMCs. The V gene is TRBV6-7, the J gene TRBJ2-2; perhaps D is TRBD1 or TRBD2 (5 bases each). TRBV6-7 is assigned to the ORF class and has an uncertain function. This TCR was recovered from a human donor with aplastic anemia. The CDR3: CATRGQANTGEMFF. Written as DNA, the CDR3 is TGTGCAACCCGTGGACAAGCGAACACCGGGGAGATGTTTTTT.